This T cell receptor (beta chain) emerged from a study of identifying expanded T cells in peripheral blood. Points from the study as a whole: About 1.2 clones differed between technical replicates, versus approximately 17 and 20 over time.

Trimming pared 0 bases from V and 8 bases from J, leaving 15 bases between. Germline lookup yields CDR1 SGHNT and CDR2 YYREEE (reference sequence). This CDR3 spans 15 amino acids. Assay: immunoSEQ multiplex PCR; the TCRdb copy retains only in-frame clones and omits some. The sample lists 100,000 or so clones, about 89% occurring once. Comments on this clone: Antigen specificity is unknown.

This rearrangement joins TRBV5-4 to TRBJ2-1, with D perhaps matching TRBD1 or TRBD2 (5 bases each). This clonotype was obtained from a person aged 18-70 years in good health. The material sequenced was blood. CDR3 amino acids: CASSLGFGGDHEQFF. In DNA, the CDR3 is TGTGCCAGCAGCTTGGGATTCGGTGGGGACCATGAGCAGTTCTTC. The entire variable domain, with the rest obtained from reference TRBV5-4 and TRBJ2-1, is as follows: ETGVTQSPTHLIKTRGQQVTLRCSSQSGHNTVSWYQQALGQGPQFIFQYYREEENGRGNFPPRFSGLQFPNYSSELNVNALELDDSALYLCASSLGFGGDHEQFFGPGTRLTVL.